Listed below are T cell receptor beta chains from one sample, sequenced in a study of CDR3 diversity in severe acne. MiXCR was run by TCRdb on the PCR reads, yielding one entry per CDR3 protein. The sample contains more than 80,000 distinct CDR3 sequences, approximately 54% of which appear only once. The sequencing input was blood. These TCRs come from a male donor with severe acne vulgaris. Each CDR3 is given with its conserved first and last residue. D genes are given only for firm matches. Where a row states a size, it is once, few, many or the class of an expanded clone; other rows omit it.

V gene	D gene	clone size	J gene	CDR3 DNA	CDR3 protein
TRBV12-3/TRBV12-4	TRBD2	many	TRBJ2-5	TGTGCCAGCACAGGGGGGAGCGGGAGGGACCAAGAGACCCAGTACTTC	CASTGGSGRDQETQYF
TRBV7-6	NA	NA	TRBJ1-1	TGTGCCAGCAGCCCACTCGGCGCTGAAGCTTTCTTT	CASSPLGAEAFF
TRBV29-1	TRBD2	NA	TRBJ2-7	TGCAGCGTTGAAAGGGGATTAGCGGGAGAGCAGTACTTC	CSVERGLAGEQYF
TRBV29-1	NA	few	TRBJ1-2	TGCAGCGTGGAATCACCTCCTGATGGCTACACCTTC	CSVESPPDGYTF
TRBV11-2	TRBD2	many	TRBJ2-5	TGTGCCAGCAGCTCATTCCATCCCGGACTAGCGGGGGGTGAGACCCAGTACTTC	CASSSFHPGLAGGETQYF
TRBV7-3	TRBD2	NA	TRBJ2-7	TGTGCCAGCAGTTCCCGGGGGGGGGGGGCCCCGACCAACGAGCAGTACTTC	CASSSRGGGAPTNEQYF
TRBV7-2	NA	once	TRBJ2-7	TGTGCCAGCAGCTCCAATAAAACCTTGAGCTCCTACGAGCAGTACTTC	CASSSNKTLSSYEQYF
TRBV12-3/TRBV12-4	TRBD2	NA	TRBJ2-1	TGTGCCAGCAGTTTAGGCGGGGGGGTCTACAATGAGCAGTTCTTC	CASSLGGGVYNEQFF
TRBV11-2	TRBD1	NA	TRBJ2-5	TGTGCCAGCAGCCAACCCCAGGCAGGGGGCCAAGAGACCCAGTACTTC	CASSQPQAGGQETQYF
TRBV6-2/TRBV6-3	NA	many	TRBJ2-1	TGTGCCAGCAGTTACTCGCCCGGCTCCTACAATGAGCAGTTCTTC	CASSYSPGSYNEQFF
TRBV7-6	TRBD2	NA	TRBJ2-7	TGTGCCAGCAGCCCCGGACTAGCGGCAGGGACCGAGCAGTACTTC	CASSPGLAAGTEQYF
TRBV11-2	NA	many	TRBJ2-7	TGTGCCAGCAGCTCGTATCGGATCTCCTACGAGCAGTACTTC	CASSSYRISYEQYF
TRBV3-1	TRBD2	many	TRBJ2-1	TGTGCCAGCAGCCAACTAGCGGGAGCCCACAATGAGCAGTTCTTC	CASSQLAGAHNEQFF
TRBV15	TRBD2	NA	TRBJ2-1	TGTGCCACCAGCATCCCGGGACTATCCCAGTCCAATGAGCAGTTCTTC	CATSIPGLSQSNEQFF
TRBV27	TRBD1	many	TRBJ1-2	TGTGCCAGCAGTCTGCGACAGGGTAACTATGGCTACACCTTC	CASSLRQGNYGYTF
TRBV6-1	TRBD1	NA	TRBJ2-1	TGTGCCAGCAGGGTCGGGACAGGGGGTGATGAGCAGTTCTTC	CASRVGTGGDEQFF
TRBV20-1	NA	few	TRBJ2-7	TGCAGTGCTACCTGGGGGTACGAGCAGTACTTC	CSATWGYEQYF
TRBV7-2	NA	medium-sized	TRBJ2-2	TGTGCCAGCAGCTTAAGGGCCACCGGGGAGCTGTTTTTT	CASSLRATGELFF
TRBV3-1	TRBD2	few	TRBJ2-5	TGTGCCAGCAGTAAAGACGGGAGGGGGAGGGAGACCCAGTACTTC	CASSKDGRGRETQYF
TRBV10-3	NA	NA	TRBJ2-5	TGTGCCATCAGTGAGTCTGAAGAGACCCAGTACTTC	CAISESEETQYF
TRBV11-1	NA	NA	TRBJ1-1	TGTGCCAGCACCGATAAGGGGAGGGTGAACACTGAAGCTTTCTTT	CASTDKGRVNTEAFF
TRBV12-3/TRBV12-4	TRBD1	NA	TRBJ2-5	TGTGCCAGCAGTTCTAGCCGCGGACAGGGAGTAACCCAGTACTTC	CASSSSRGQGVTQYF